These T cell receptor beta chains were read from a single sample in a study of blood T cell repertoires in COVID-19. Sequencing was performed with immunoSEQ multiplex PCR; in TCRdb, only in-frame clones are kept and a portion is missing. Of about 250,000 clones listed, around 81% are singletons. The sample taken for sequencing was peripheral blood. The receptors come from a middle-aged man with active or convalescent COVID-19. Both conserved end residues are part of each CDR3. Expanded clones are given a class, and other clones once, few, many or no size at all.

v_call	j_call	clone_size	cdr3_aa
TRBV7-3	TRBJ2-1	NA	CATSTAGGSYNEQFF
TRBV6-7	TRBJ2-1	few	CASSYPSSPGQPNNEQFF
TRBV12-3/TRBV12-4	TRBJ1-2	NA	CASRGGQWGYTF
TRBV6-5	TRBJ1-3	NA	CASSSSQGYGNTIYF
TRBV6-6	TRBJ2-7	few	CASSTLGSGEQYF
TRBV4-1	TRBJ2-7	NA	CASSQVPPSGTGAYEQYF
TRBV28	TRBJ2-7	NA	CASSLILGQGDYEQYF
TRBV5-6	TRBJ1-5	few	CASTPGLSNQPQHF
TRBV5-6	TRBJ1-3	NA	CASRGTGYGNTIYF
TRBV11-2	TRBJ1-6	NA	CASSSPGVSPLHF
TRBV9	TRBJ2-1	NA	CASSGRLAGVYNEQFF
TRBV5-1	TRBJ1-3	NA	CASSNTGGGGNTIYF
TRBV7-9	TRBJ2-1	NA	CASIPDRGANNEQFF
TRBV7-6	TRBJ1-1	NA	CASSLLARGAKVAEAFF
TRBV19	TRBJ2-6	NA	CASSVGQGPSGANVLTF
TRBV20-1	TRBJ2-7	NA	CSAIATYEQYF
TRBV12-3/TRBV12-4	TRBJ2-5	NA	CASSSSPGQPWYF
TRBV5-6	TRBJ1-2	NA	CASSLTPNYGYTF
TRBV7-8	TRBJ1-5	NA	CASSLLGQGANQPQHF
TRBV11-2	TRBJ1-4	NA	CASSLDLGGVGEKLFF
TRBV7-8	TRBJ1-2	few	CASSNDRSLYGYTF
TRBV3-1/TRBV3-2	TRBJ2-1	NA	CASSHRTGGLYNEQFF
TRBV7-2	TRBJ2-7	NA	CASSRTSGGYEQYF
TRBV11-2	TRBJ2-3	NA	CASSSPTGAEDTQYF
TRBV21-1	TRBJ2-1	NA	CASSVRGALSYNEQFF
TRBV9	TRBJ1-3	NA	CASSGDRQGARNTIYF
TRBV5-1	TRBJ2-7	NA	CASSLDTTRSYEQYF
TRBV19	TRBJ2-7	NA	CASSINWDRGTQDKYF
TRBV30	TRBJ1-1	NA	CAWSTPEGLISYTEAFF
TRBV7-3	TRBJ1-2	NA	CASSSTANYGYTF
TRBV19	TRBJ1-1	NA	CASSHRNLRQRNTEAFF
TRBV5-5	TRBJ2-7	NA	CASSFGDEQYF
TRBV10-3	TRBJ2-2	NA	CAITGGADTGELFF
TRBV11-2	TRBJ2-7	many	CASSLADRPTYEQYF
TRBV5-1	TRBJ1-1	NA	CASSWQGLNTEAFF
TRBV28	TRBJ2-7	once	CASGELAGAPYEQYF
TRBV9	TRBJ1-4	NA	CASSLDRDVEKLFF
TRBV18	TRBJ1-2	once	CASSPDTFYRYTF
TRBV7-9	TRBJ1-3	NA	CASSPSPSGNTIYF
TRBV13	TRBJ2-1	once	CASSPWLDEQFF